The 5 T cell receptor beta chains given below trace back to one sample, sequenced in a study of T cells in women clearing cervical HPV infection. The repertoire was sequenced with immunoSEQ multiplex PCR; TCRdb's copy has only in-frame clones and lacks some. This sample's table has tens of thousands of clones. The source material was blood buffy coat. The source is a woman between 18 and 70 years old with a cervical HPV16 infection that either progressed to CIN3+ or cleared (not recorded which).

As to this clone: The CDR3 goes on 3 residues after the read ends, and that part is filled in from the germline J gene. This chain connects TRBV20-1 to TRBJ2-1; 10 bases align to TRBD2. CDR3 length: 14 residues. CDR1 is DFQATT, CDR2 SNEGSKA, per germline (reference sequence). Germline trimming cut 5 bases from V and 6 bases from J; bases unmatched to any gene: 7. The CDR3 DNA, read in part, is TGCAGTGCTTTCCATAGCGGGGGGAGCAATGAG. It codes for CSAFHSGGSNE. The CDR3 as a whole reads CSAFHSGGSNEQFF.

In regard to this clone: The observed sequence ends 3 residues before the CDR3 terminus, with the missing tail filled in from the germline J gene. This rearrangement joins TRBV6-2 or TRBV6-3 to TRBJ2-7, with D possibly matching TRBD1 (6 bases). This CDR3 is built from 17 residues. Germline-derived CDR1 and CDR2 are MNHEY and SVGEGT. V dropped 0 bases and J dropped 0 bases, with 15 bases sitting between them. CDR3: CASSYSFLRGRSYEQYF. CDR3 DNA, as far as it was read: TGTGCCAGCAGTTACTCGTTCCTCAGGGGACGCTCCTACGAG.

This clone ranks as large in terms of frequency. From the germline J gene comes the end of the CDR3, since the read stops 3 residues before it. J is TRBJ2-3 and V is TRBV10-3; D possibly corresponds to TRBD2 (5 bases). The V gene's germline CDR1 is ENHRY and CDR2 SYGVKD. V lost 7 bases and J 6 bases, leaving 11 bases between the germline ends. The CDR3 runs 12 residues. The part of the CDR3 DNA that was read is TGTGCCATCAAATCGGGCGGGGATACG. Translation: CAIKSGGDT. The entire CDR3 protein is CAIKSGGDTQYF.

Worth noting for this clone: The DNA ends 3 residues before the CDR3 does, and the rest of the CDR3 is filled in from the germline J gene. The chain is built from TRBV4-1 and TRBJ1-2, with D perhaps matching TRBD1 (6 bases). The V and J ends lost 0 bases and 7 bases respectively, with 15 bases between them. Looked up from germline, CDR1 is MGHRA and CDR2 is YSYEKL. The CDR3 extends over 15 amino acids. The CDR3 spells CASSQDGRGQGGYTF. The CDR3 bases that were read are TGCGCCAGCAGCCAAGATGGCAGGGGCCAGGGTGGC.

In regard to this clone: The CDR3 end falls 3 residues outside the read, so it is completed with the germline J gene. The V call is TRBV7-2, the J call TRBJ1-2, with 12 bases lining up with TRBD1. With 3 bases clipped from V and 6 bases from J, the junction kept 2 bases outside the gene matches. The germline V gene has CDR1 SGHTA and CDR2 FQGNSA. There are 14 residues in the CDR3. The sequenced CDR3 bases are TGTGCCAGCAGCTTCGGGACAGGGGGCCATGGC. Its protein product is CASSFGTGGHG. The full CDR3 protein reads CASSFGTGGHGYTF.